A single sample gave rise to the 13 T cell receptor beta chains below, sequenced in a study of shared clonotypes between healthy human individuals. Some clones are missing from TCRdb's copy, which holds only in-frame ones; the method was immunoSEQ multiplex PCR. The sample lists about 470,000 clones; roughly three quarters were seen once. The sequenced sample was PBMCs. The receptor set was obtained from a woman between 40 and 55 years old in good health. Some clones in this sample may be carry-over from other donors' samples.

The chain has TRBV4-1 and TRBJ1-2, with unresolved D. The CDR3 runs 13 residues. V was cut by 2 bases and J by 6 bases, with 10 bases left in between. The germline CDR1 and CDR2 sequences are MGHRA and YSYEKL. The CDR3 loop reads CASSQWTQDGYTF. For the CDR3, the DNA is TGCGCCAGCAGCCAATGGACTCAAGATGGCTACACCTTC.

V is TRBV28 and J is TRBJ1-2; 8 bases are a match to TRBD1. From germline, CDR1 is MDHEN and CDR2 SYDVKM. This CDR3 has 13 residues. Unmatched junction bases numbered 7, after V lost 5 bases and J lost 8 bases. The CDR3, as DNA: TGTGCCAGCAGTACCGGACAGGGTGTCGGCTACACCTTC. This codes for CASSTGQGVGYTF.

This chain links TRBV5-4 with TRBJ2-7; 7 positions match TRBD1. Germline V lookup: CDR1 SGHNT, CDR2 YYREEE (reference sequence). Germline trimming cut 1 base from V and 2 bases from J; bases unmatched to any gene: 3. This CDR3 spans 14 amino acids. The CDR3 sequence: CASSLTGATYEQYF. CDR3 nucleotides: TGTGCCAGCAGCTTGACAGGGGCAACCTACGAGCAGTACTTC.

This chain uses TRBV5-4 with TRBJ1-2; D is uncertain. This CDR3 has 13 amino acids. Germline V gives CDR1 SGHNT, CDR2 YYREEE (reference sequence). Trimming removed 2 bases from V and 2 bases from J, with 7 bases in between. Here the CDR3 DNA reads TGTGCCAGCAGCTTCCCCATGAACTATGGCTACACCTTC. This translates into CASSFPMNYGYTF.

The rearrangement uses TRBV19 and TRBJ2-1, with 9 nucleotides matching TRBD1. Per the germline V gene, CDR1 is LNHDA and CDR2 is SQIVND (reference sequence). This CDR3 is built from 17 residues. V gave up 3 bases and J gave up 9 bases; unmatched junction bases: 15. CDR3 bases: TGTGCCAGTAGTATCCTGGACAGGGGAGGCAGCGCGGGTGAGCAGTTCTTC. Its protein product is CASSILDRGGSAGEQFF.

This chain joins TRBV27 and TRBJ2-7; D not resolved. The CDR3 loop spans 18 amino acids. CDR1 and CDR2 from the germline V gene are MNHEY and SMNVEV (reference sequence). Trimming stripped 1 base from V and 5 bases from J, with 24 bases between. CDR3 sequence: CASSLFLTEDLPRNEQYF. The DNA of the CDR3 is TGTGCCAGCAGTTTATTCCTTACCGAAGACCTGCCGAGGAACGAGCAGTACTTC.

The chain links TRBV5-6 to TRBJ2-1; TRBD2 matches at 10 bases. The CDR3 length is 15 residues. V trimming: 2 bases; J trimming: 16 bases; junction bases outside the gene matches: 15. CDR1 is SGHDT, CDR2 YYEEEE, per germline. CDR3 loop: CASSFLTSGEPREFF. In DNA, the CDR3 is TGTGCCAGCAGCTTTCTTACTAGCGGGGAACCCAGAGAATTCTTC.

The J gene is TRBJ2-3, the V gene TRBV7-3, with D uncertain. V was trimmed by 10 bases and J by 3 bases, leaving 5 bases between them. The CDR3 consists of 10 residues. Germline CDR1 reads SGHTA; CDR2 reads FQGTGA. CDR3 protein: CAKLTDTQYF. The CDR3 DNA follows: TGTGCCAAACTGACAGATACGCAGTATTTT. Using reference TRBV7-3 and TRBJ2-3 for the parts outside the CDR3, the full variable domain is GAGVSQTPSNKVTEKGKYVELRCDPISGHTALYWYRQSLGQGPEFLIYFQGTGAADDSGLPNDRFFAVRPEGSVSTLKIQRTERGDSAVYLCAKLTDTQYFGPGTRLTVL.

The rearrangement joins TRBV6-1 to TRBJ2-1; TRBD2 matches at 9 bases. With 6 bases clipped from V and 5 bases from J, the junction kept 8 bases outside the gene matches. The CDR3 is made up of 15 amino acids. The germline CDR1 and CDR2 sequences are MNHNS and SASEGT. The CDR3 region is CASSLTSGTHNEQFF. The CDR3 DNA reads as TGTGCCAGCAGCCTGACTAGCGGTACTCACAATGAGCAGTTCTTC.

The rearrangement joins TRBV5-4 to TRBJ2-7; TRBD2 agrees at 11 bases. CDR1 and CDR2 (germline): SGHNT, YYREEE (reference sequence). This CDR3 has 16 residues. V lost 4 bases to trimming and J lost 5 bases; unmatched junction nucleotides: 11. The CDR3: CASSPRTSGLLNEQYF. CDR3 DNA sequence: TGTGCCAGCAGCCCACGGACTAGCGGGTTGCTTAACGAGCAGTACTTC.

This clone was picked up a small number of times. The chain links TRBV11-1 to TRBJ1-3, with D unclear. Germline values: CDR1 SGHAT, CDR2 FQDESV (reference sequence). V gave up 7 bases and J gave up 0 bases, with 10 bases separating them. The length of the CDR3 is 14 residues. The DNA of the CDR3 is TGTGCCAGCAAAGGGCGATACTCTGGAAACACCATATATTTT. Protein: CASKGRYSGNTIYF.

The chain employs TRBV7-8 and TRBJ1-5, with D uncertain. CDR3 length: 13 amino acids. CDR1 is SGHVS and CDR2 is FQNEAQ in the germline V gene. Trimming shortened V by 5 bases and J by 9 bases, and 14 bases separated the two germline ends. CDR3 sequence (DNA): TGTGCCAGCAGCACCGTAAAAGTGGGGCCCCAGCATTTT. Translation: CASSTVKVGPQHF. Complete variable domain (other parts from reference TRBV7-8 and TRBJ1-5): GAGVSQSPRYKVAKRGQDVALRCDPISGHVSLFWYQQALGQGPEFLTYFQNEAQLDKSGLPSDRFFAERPEGSVSTLKIQRTQQEDSAVYLCASSTVKVGPQHFGDGTRLSIL.

By share, this clone ranks as medium-sized (0.01 to 0.1%). The genes are TRBV9 and TRBJ2-3; D uncertain. V dropped 4 bases and J dropped 6 bases, with 9 bases sitting between them. The CDR3 length is 12 residues. The germline V gene has CDR1 SGDLS and CDR2 YYNGEE. The CDR3: CASSLLLDTQYF. In nucleotides, the CDR3 is TGTGCCAGCAGCCTCCTACTGGATACGCAGTATTTT.